These 32 T cell receptor beta chains came from one sample sequenced in a study of blood T cell repertoires in COVID-19. TCRdb's table, derived via immunoSEQ multiplex PCR, lists solely in-frame clones and lacks some. The table includes roughly 150,000 clones, around 80% detected once. Sequenced sample: PBMCs or T cells enriched from blood (not recorded which). The source of these receptors is a woman aged 50 to 60 who had recovered from COVID-19.

V is TRBV28 and J is TRBJ2-7; D possibly corresponds to TRBD1 (6 bases). The CDR3 consists of 16 residues. Looked up from germline, CDR1 is MDHEN and CDR2 is SYDVKM. The V gene lost 1 base and the J gene lost 7 bases, with 20 bases spanning the gap. Here the CDR3 reads CASSLLGPGVSIEQYF. The DNA for the CDR3 is TGTGCCAGCAGTTTATTGGGCCCAGGGGTTTCTATAGAGCAGTACTTC.

V is TRBV27 and J is TRBJ2-2; TRBD1 is a possible D gene (5 bases). The CDR3 is made up of 14 amino acids. Trimming removed 6 bases from V and 1 base from J, with 9 bases in between. Looked up from germline, CDR1 is MNHEY and CDR2 is SMNVEV (reference sequence). Written as DNA, the CDR3 is TGTGCCAGCAGAGGTAGGGGGAACACCGGGGAGCTGTTTTTT. It codes for CASRGRGNTGELFF.

The chain links TRBV2 to TRBJ1-4; perhaps TRBD1 as D (6 bases). Trimming took off 6 bases at V and 7 bases at J, with 15 bases between the two ends. This CDR3 region has 14 residues. CDR1 is SNHLY, CDR2 FYNNEI, per germline. For the CDR3, the DNA is TGTGCCAGCAGAAACAGGGCCTTCGGTGAAAAACTGTTTTTT. Amino acids: CASRNRAFGEKLFF. Full variable domain (missing parts from reference TRBV2 and TRBJ1-4): EPEVTQTPSHQVTQMGQEVILRCVPISNHLYFYWYRQILGQKVEFLVSFYNNEISEKSEIFDDQFSVERPDGSNFTLKIRSTKLEDSAMYFCASRNRAFGEKLFFGSGTQLSVL.

V and J are TRBV30 and TRBJ1-1, with a weak D call TRBD1 (5 bases). The V gene's germline CDR1 is GTSNPN and CDR2 SVGIG (reference sequence). The V end lost 0 bases, the J end lost 5 bases, and 13 bases lay between the germline ends. The CDR3 consists of 14 residues. The CDR3 nucleotides are TGTGCCTGGAGTGTACTCGACAGAAGGACTGAAGCTTTCTTT. Protein product: CAWSVLDRRTEAFF.

The DNA for the CDR3 is TGTGCCAGCGTAGGGACAGCAACTAATGAAAAACTGTTTTTT. It encodes CASVGTATNEKLFF. The genes are TRBV28 and TRBJ1-4, with 7 bases that match TRBD1. CDR3 size: 14 residues. V lost 8 bases, J lost 0 bases, and 3 bases stayed unmatched. CDR1 is MDHEN and CDR2 is SYDVKM in the germline V gene. The full variable domain, completed using reference TRBV28 and TRBJ1-4, is DVKVTQSSRYLVKRTGEKVFLECVQDMDHENMFWYRQDPGLGLRLIYFSYDVKMKEKGDIPEGYSVSREKKERFSLILESASTNQTSMYLCASVGTATNEKLFFGSGTQLSVL.

The CDR3 DNA reads as TGTGCCAGCAGTTTAGAGGGCTACACCTTC. Residues: CASSLEGYTF. The genes are TRBV28 and TRBJ1-2; D not resolved. This CDR3 has 10 residues. Trimming cost V 2 bases and J 8 bases, with 3 bases left between them. Looked up from germline, CDR1 is MDHEN and CDR2 is SYDVKM.

This clone has just one count. This chain connects TRBV10-3 to TRBJ1-2, with 7 bases aligning to TRBD1. Germline V gene lookup returns CDR1 ENHRY and CDR2 SYGVKD. The CDR3 contains 12 residues. The J segment lost 6 bases and the V segment lost 4 bases, leaving 2 bases of the junction unmatched. The CDR3 loop is CAISATGDGYTF. CDR3 DNA: TGTGCCATCAGTGCTACAGGGGATGGCTACACCTTC.

The genes are TRBV4-1 and TRBJ1-2; 7 bases match TRBD1. Germline V lookup: CDR1 MGHRA, CDR2 YSYEKL. The junction had 12 bases not matched to a gene; V was cut back by 1 base and J by 7 bases. CDR3 size: 16 residues. Here the CDR3 reads CASSQGQGRRVGGYTF. For the CDR3, the DNA is TGCGCCAGCAGCCAAGGACAGGGTAGGAGGGTGGGTGGCTACACCTTC.

The genes are TRBV15 and TRBJ2-2; 7 bases agree with TRBD1. The V and J ends lost 4 bases and 0 bases, in that order; junction bases with no gene match: 5. This CDR3 has 16 residues. Germline values: CDR1 LNHNV, CDR2 YYDKDF (reference sequence). The CDR3 nucleotides are TGTGCCACCAGCAAGGGACAGATCGCGAACACCGGGGAGCTGTTTTTT. Its protein product is CATSKGQIANTGELFF.

The CDR3 nucleotides are TGCGCCAGCAGCGTAACTAGCGGCCTTTCCTACGAGCAGTACGTC. Its protein is CASSVTSGLSYEQYV. The V call is TRBV10-2, the J call TRBJ2-7, with TRBD2 matching 8 bases. V lost 6 bases, J lost 1 base, and 8 bases stayed unmatched. The CDR3 is made up of 15 amino acids. Germline values: CDR1 WSHSY, CDR2 SAAADI.

This rearrangement joins TRBV6-1 to TRBJ1-2; D is unclear. V lost 3 bases and J lost 1, with 6 bases in between. The V gene's germline CDR1 is MNHNS and CDR2 SASEGT. The CDR3 length is 13 residues. As DNA, the CDR3 is TGTGCCAGCAGTGAGGCCAGTAACTATGGCTACACCTTC. Translating gives CASSEASNYGYTF.

The genes are TRBV19 and TRBJ1-2; 8 bases align to TRBD1. The CDR3 sequence is 16 residues long. The V gene end was trimmed by 10 bases and the J gene end by 6 bases; junction bases not matched to a gene: 19. Germline V gene sequence: CDR1 LNHDA, CDR2 SQIVND (reference sequence). The CDR3: CATTELIATGEDGYTF. In DNA form, the CDR3 reads TGTGCCACCACCGAACTTATTGCGACAGGGGAGGATGGCTACACCTTC.

This chain joins TRBV5-5 and TRBJ2-7, with unresolved D. V lost 4 bases and J 3 bases, leaving 5 bases between the germline ends. Germline loops: CDR1 SGHKS, CDR2 YYEKEE (reference sequence). This CDR3 contains 11 residues. The CDR3 protein is CASSPNYEQYF. CDR3 coding DNA: TGTGCCAGCAGCCCAAACTACGAGCAGTACTTC.

This rearrangement joins TRBV12-3 or TRBV12-4 to TRBJ1-4, with D tentatively TRBD1 (6 bases). This CDR3 region has 13 residues. Trimming took off 0 bases at V and 15 bases at J, with 14 bases between the two ends. In DNA, the CDR3 is TGTGCCAGCAGTTTAGCCTCGAAGGGGGTGATGTTTTTT. Protein product: CASSLASKGVMFF.

The J gene is TRBJ1-1, the V gene TRBV18; 7 positions agree with TRBD1. Looked up from germline, CDR1 is KGHSH and CDR2 is LQKENI. The CDR3 consists of 16 residues. V lost 3 bases, J lost 2 bases, and 9 bases stayed unmatched. DNA for the CDR3: TGTGCCAGCTCACCGAATTGGCAGGGGGTTAACACTGAAGCTTTCTTT. Translated: CASSPNWQGVNTEAFF.

There are a few counts of this clone. This sequence joins TRBV7-7 and TRBJ1-3; D uncertain. Germline lookup yields CDR1 SSHAT and CDR2 FNYEAQ (reference sequence). Deletions cut 1 base from V and 4 bases from J, with 8 bases between. The CDR3 contains 14 residues. The CDR3 DNA sequence: TGTGCCAGCAGCTTAGGAGGGTTCGGAAACACCATATATTTT. Protein product: CASSLGGFGNTIYF.

This chain uses TRBV7-3 with TRBJ1-5, with D hard to call. Germline V CDR1 and CDR2: SGHTA, FQGTGA. Trimming took 5 bases from V and 1 from J, leaving 9 bases between them. CDR3 size: 14 residues. As DNA, the CDR3 is TGTGCCAGCAGCCCAGGAATGAGCAATCAGCCCCAGCATTTT. Translated, it gives CASSPGMSNQPQHF.

V is TRBV24-1 and J is TRBJ2-5, with 10 bases lining up with TRBD2. Germline values: CDR1 KGHDR, CDR2 SFDVKD. The CDR3 runs 20 residues. The V gene end was trimmed by 4 bases and the J gene end by 0 bases; junction bases not matched to a gene: 16. CDR3 amino acids: CATSDPTEGVAGGNQETQYF. The CDR3 coding sequence is TGTGCCACCAGTGACCCGACCGAAGGGGTAGCGGGGGGTAACCAAGAGACCCAGTACTTC.

The chain joins TRBV18 to TRBJ1-3; 7 bases are shared with TRBD1. After removal of 3 bases from V and 2 bases from J, the junction contained 7 bases not matched to a gene. In germline, CDR1 is KGHSH, CDR2 LQKENI. This CDR3 is 16 amino acids long. The CDR3 DNA sequence: TGTGCCAGCTCACCGGCACAGGGGACCCCTGGAAACACCATATATTTT. This translates into CASSPAQGTPGNTIYF.

This clone was counted between two and nine times. V usage is TRBV2 and J usage is TRBJ1-5; 12 bases align to TRBD1. After removal of 5 bases from V and 0 bases from J, the junction contained 11 bases not matched to a gene. From germline, CDR1 is SNHLY and CDR2 FYNNEI. There are 19 residues in the CDR3. The CDR3 sequence: CASSPPPGQGAYSNQPQHF. Written as DNA, the CDR3 is TGTGCCAGCAGTCCTCCACCGGGACAGGGGGCGTATAGCAATCAGCCCCAGCATTTT.

This chain connects TRBV9 to TRBJ2-1; D is undetermined. In germline, CDR1 is SGDLS, CDR2 YYNGEE. The V gene lost 0 bases and the J gene lost 12 bases, with 13 bases spanning the gap. The CDR3 is 13 residues long. As DNA, the CDR3 is TGTGCCAGCAGCGTAGCGGTCGCCGAGGCGCAGTTCTTC. Translated: CASSVAVAEAQFF.

The chain combines TRBV11-2 with TRBJ1-4; maybe TRBD1 (6 bases). The CDR3 has 14 residues. V lost 5 bases to trimming and J lost 5 bases, with 12 bases between them. Germline V gives CDR1 SGHAT, CDR2 FQNNGV. The CDR3 region is CASSLQGWNEKLFF. DNA of the CDR3: TGTGCCAGCAGCCTACAGGGATGGAATGAAAAACTGTTTTTT.

This clone appeared once. This chain uses TRBV9 with TRBJ2-5; D possibly corresponds to TRBD2 (6 bases). There are 13 residues in the CDR3. CDR1 is SGDLS and CDR2 is YYNGEE in the germline V gene. The germline V and J ends were trimmed by 5 bases and 1 base, with 9 bases remaining between them. CDR3: CASSRRGQETQYF. The CDR3 DNA reads as TGTGCCAGCAGTCGGCGGGGCCAAGAGACCCAGTACTTC.

This chain uses TRBV10-3 with TRBJ1-4, with TRBD1 as a possible D gene (5 bases). Trimming took off 3 bases at V and 4 bases at J, with 9 bases between the two ends. The CDR3 covers 14 residues. Germline V CDR1 and CDR2: ENHRY, SYGVKD. The CDR3 nucleotides read TGTGCCATCAGTGACAGGGCTGATAATGAAAAACTGTTTTTT. Its protein product is CAISDRADNEKLFF.

The rearrangement uses TRBV4-1 and TRBJ1-3; D gene uncertain. CDR3 size: 15 residues. The germline V and J ends were trimmed by 2 bases and 2 bases, with 10 bases remaining between them. In germline, CDR1 is MGHRA, CDR2 YSYEKL. The CDR3 coding sequence is TGCGCCAGCAGCCAATCGCGAGGAGCTGGAAACACCATATATTTT. This translates into CASSQSRGAGNTIYF.

V and J are TRBV6-5 and TRBJ2-2, with TRBD1 as a possible D gene (6 bases). Trimming left V 7 bases short and J 2 bases short, with 14 bases between. Germline CDR1 MNHEY, CDR2 SVGAGI. The CDR3 is 15 amino acids. The CDR3 reads CASKGTLRNTGELFF. The DNA of the CDR3 is TGTGCCAGCAAGGGGACACTACGAAACACCGGGGAGCTGTTTTTT.

This chain links TRBV27 with TRBJ2-2, with D perhaps TRBD2 (6 bases). Germline CDR1 is MNHEY and CDR2 is SMNVEV (reference sequence). Trimming left V 2 bases short and J 6 bases short, with 13 bases between. CDR3 length: 15 residues. The CDR3 spells CASSLSTSSAGELFF. In DNA form, the CDR3 reads TGTGCCAGCAGTTTAAGCACTAGCTCGGCCGGGGAGCTGTTTTTT.

Only a few counts were recorded for this clone. V is TRBV3-1 (or the pseudogene TRBV3-2) and J is TRBJ2-1, with 8 bases identical to TRBD1. This CDR3 is built from 19 residues. The trim removed 0 bases at V and 1 base at J, leaving 11 bases unmatched. The germline V gene has CDR1 LGHDT and CDR2 YNNKEL (reference sequence). CDR3 residues: CASSQETPQQGASYNEQFF. The CDR3 DNA follows: TGTGCCAGCAGCCAAGAGACGCCCCAGCAGGGGGCTTCCTACAATGAGCAGTTCTTC.

This clone was detected a few times. The chain carries TRBV27 and TRBJ2-1; TRBD2 matches at 11 bases. The CDR3 loop spans 14 amino acids. Germline loops: CDR1 MNHEY, CDR2 SMNVEV (reference sequence). V lost 2 bases to trimming and J lost 9 bases; unmatched junction nucleotides: 3. In nucleotides, the CDR3 is TGTGCCAGCAGTTTAGGACTAGCGGGTACTGAGCAGTTCTTC. Translating gives CASSLGLAGTEQFF.

There are a few counts of this clone. V gene TRBV11-2 combines with J gene TRBJ1-1; TRBD1 is a possible D gene (5 bases). V was shortened by 0 bases and J by 1 base, with 12 bases between the two germline ends. Germline loops: CDR1 SGHAT, CDR2 FQNNGV. The CDR3 length is 16 residues. The CDR3 here is CASSLEMGRKNTEAFF. The CDR3 bases are TGTGCCAGCAGCTTAGAAATGGGGCGAAAGAACACTGAAGCTTTCTTT.

CDR3: CASGSGQATPSSYEQYF. As DNA, the CDR3 is TGCGCCAGCGGGTCGGGACAGGCAACACCTAGCTCCTACGAGCAGTACTTC. V gene TRBV10-1 combines with J gene TRBJ2-7; the match to TRBD1 covers 8 bases. CDR1 WNHNN and CDR2 SYGVQD come from the germline V gene (reference sequence). CDR3 length equals 17 residues. V shed 8 bases and J 0 bases; nucleotides not matched to a gene: 15.

The chain joins TRBV5-5 to TRBJ1-2; D gene uncertain. Looked up from germline, CDR1 is SGHKS and CDR2 is YYEKEE (reference sequence). The CDR3 loop spans 13 amino acids. Deletions cut 6 bases from V and 0 bases from J, with 9 bases between. The CDR3 here is CASTLSTNYGYTF. The CDR3 nucleotides are TGTGCCAGCACCCTCAGTACTAACTATGGCTACACCTTC. The variable domain in full, completed from reference TRBV5-5 and TRBJ1-2, reads DAGVTQSPTHLIKTRGQQVTLRCSPISGHKSVSWYQQVLGQGPQFIFQYYEKEERGRGNFPDRFSARQFPNYSSELNVNALLLGDSALYLCASTLSTNYGYTFGSGTRLTVV.